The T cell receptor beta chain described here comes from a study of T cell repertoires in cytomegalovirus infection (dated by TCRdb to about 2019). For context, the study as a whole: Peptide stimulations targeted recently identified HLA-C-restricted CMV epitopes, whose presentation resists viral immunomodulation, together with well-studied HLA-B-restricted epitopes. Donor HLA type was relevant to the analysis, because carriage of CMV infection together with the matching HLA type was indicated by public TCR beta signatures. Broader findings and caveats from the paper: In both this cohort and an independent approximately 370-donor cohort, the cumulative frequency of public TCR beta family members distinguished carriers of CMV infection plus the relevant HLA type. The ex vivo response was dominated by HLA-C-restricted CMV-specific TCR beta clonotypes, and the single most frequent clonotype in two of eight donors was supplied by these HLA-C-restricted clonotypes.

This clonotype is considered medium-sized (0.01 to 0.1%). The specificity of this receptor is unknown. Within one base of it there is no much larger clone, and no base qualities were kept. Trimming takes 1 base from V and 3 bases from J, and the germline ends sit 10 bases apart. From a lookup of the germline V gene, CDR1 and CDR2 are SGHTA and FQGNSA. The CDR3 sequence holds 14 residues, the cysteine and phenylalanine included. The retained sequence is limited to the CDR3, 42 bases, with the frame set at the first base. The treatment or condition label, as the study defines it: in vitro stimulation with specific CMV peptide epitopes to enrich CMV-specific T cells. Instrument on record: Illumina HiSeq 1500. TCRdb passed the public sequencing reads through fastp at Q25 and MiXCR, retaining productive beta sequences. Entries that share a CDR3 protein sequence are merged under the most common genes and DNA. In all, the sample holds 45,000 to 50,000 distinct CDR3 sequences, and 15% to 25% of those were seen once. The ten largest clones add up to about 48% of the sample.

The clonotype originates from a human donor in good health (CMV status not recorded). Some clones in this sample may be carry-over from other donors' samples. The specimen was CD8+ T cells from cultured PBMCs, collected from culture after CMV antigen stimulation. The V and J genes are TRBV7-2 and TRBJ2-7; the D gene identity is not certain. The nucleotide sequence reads TGTGCCAGCAGCTTAGACCCGGGTTACTACGAGCAGTACTTC. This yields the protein CASSLDPGYYEQYF.